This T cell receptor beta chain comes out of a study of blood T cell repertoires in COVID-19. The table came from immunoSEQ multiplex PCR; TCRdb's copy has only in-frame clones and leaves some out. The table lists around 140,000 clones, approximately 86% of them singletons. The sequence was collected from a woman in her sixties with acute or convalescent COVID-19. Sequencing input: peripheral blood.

This chain's CDR3 is CASILVTSSGTGELFF. DNA of the CDR3: TGTGCCAGCATTCTAGTGACTAGCTCTGGAACCGGGGAGCTGTTTTTT. This chain uses TRBV7-2 with TRBJ2-2; 7 nucleotides line up with TRBD2. This CDR3 has 16 residues. V lost 7 bases and J lost 5; bases outside the gene matches: 13. The germline CDR1 and CDR2 sequences are SGHTA and FQGNSA.